The 2 T cell receptor beta chains below were found in one sample sequenced in a study of T cell repertoires in cytomegalovirus infection. Their cognate antigens are unknown. TCRdb reanalysed the reads using MiXCR and keeps one entry per CDR3 protein. Of around 99,000 distinct CDR3 sequences listed, about 30% are singletons. The specimen was CD8+ T cells from cultured PBMCs, collected from culture after CMV antigen stimulation. The receptor source for this set is a human donor in good health (CMV status not recorded). Some clones in this sample may be carry-over from other donors' samples.

This clonotype occurred a few times. This sequence joins TRBV6-5 and TRBJ2-2, with D hard to call. The CDR3 is 13 residues long. From germline, CDR1 is MNHEY and CDR2 SVGAGI. Deletions cut 0 bases from V and 5 bases from J, with 4 bases between. The CDR3 DNA reads as TGTGCCAGCAGTTACTCGGTAACCGGGGAGCTGTTTTTT. Amino acid sequence: CASSYSVTGELFF.

The sample holds a few counts of this clonotype. The rearrangement joins TRBV27 to TRBJ1-1; D perhaps matches TRBD1 (5 bases). The CDR3 runs 15 residues. The ends were cut back, 1 base at V and 4 bases at J, with 13 bases in the middle. The V gene's germline CDR1 is MNHEY and CDR2 SMNVEV (reference sequence). The chain's CDR3 is CASSLYGGGGTEAFF. CDR3 DNA: TGTGCCAGCAGTTTATATGGGGGGGGAGGCACTGAAGCTTTCTTT.